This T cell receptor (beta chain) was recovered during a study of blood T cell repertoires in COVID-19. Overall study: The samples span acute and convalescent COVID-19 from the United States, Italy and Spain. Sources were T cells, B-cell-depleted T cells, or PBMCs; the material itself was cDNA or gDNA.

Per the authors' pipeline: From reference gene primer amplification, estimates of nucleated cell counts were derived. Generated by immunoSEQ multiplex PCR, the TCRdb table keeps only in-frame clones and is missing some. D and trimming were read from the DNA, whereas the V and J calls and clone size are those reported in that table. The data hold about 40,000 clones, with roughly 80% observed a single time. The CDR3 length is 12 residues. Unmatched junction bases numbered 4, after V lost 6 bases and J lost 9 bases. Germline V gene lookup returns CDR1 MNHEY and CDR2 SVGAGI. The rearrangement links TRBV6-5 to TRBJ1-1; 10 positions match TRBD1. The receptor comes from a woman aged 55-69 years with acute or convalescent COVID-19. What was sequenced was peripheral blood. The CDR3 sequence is CASSGTGAQAFF. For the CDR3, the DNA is TGTGCCAGCAGCGGGACAGGGGCCCAAGCTTTCTTT.